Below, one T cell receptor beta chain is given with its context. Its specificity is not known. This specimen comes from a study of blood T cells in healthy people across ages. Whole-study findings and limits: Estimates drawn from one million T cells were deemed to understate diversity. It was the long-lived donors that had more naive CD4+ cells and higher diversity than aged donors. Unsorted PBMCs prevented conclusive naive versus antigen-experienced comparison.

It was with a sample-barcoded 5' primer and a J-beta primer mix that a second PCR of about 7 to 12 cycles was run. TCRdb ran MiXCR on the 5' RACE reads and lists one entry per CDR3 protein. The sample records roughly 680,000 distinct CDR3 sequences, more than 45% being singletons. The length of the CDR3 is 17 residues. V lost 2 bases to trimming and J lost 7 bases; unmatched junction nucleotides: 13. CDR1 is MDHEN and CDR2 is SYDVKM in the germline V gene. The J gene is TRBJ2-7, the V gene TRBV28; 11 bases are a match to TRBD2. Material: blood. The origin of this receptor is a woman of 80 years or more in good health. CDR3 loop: CASSLGTSGAVNNEQYF. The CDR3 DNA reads TGTGCCAGCAGTTTAGGGACTAGCGGTGCCGTTAACAATGAGCAGTACTTC.